Given below is one T cell receptor (beta chain) in context. As yet, its antigen is unknown. The data originate from a study of cytomegalovirus exposure and HLA in healthy donors. Study-wide points: Analysis was carried out at a later point, and it linked a missense DCLRE1C variant to TCR beta V- and J-gene trimming. Later analysis identified 16,951 TCR beta sequences associated with HLA alleles, using a false discovery rate threshold of 0.05.

CDR3 length: 17 residues. Germline CDR1 reads KGHSH; CDR2 reads LQKENI. Trimming cost V 5 bases and J 3 bases, with 19 bases left between them. A multiplex PCR was run with 60 Vbeta primers and 13 Jbeta primers. Repertoires were generated with immunoSEQ multiplex PCR, while TCRdb's copy carries only in-frame clones and drops some. This table holds around 110,000 clones, around a tenth found once. The chain carries TRBV18 and TRBJ2-2; a weak D match, TRBD1 (5 bases). This receptor was taken from a young man in good health and CMV-seronegative. The sample comprised PBMCs. DNA of the CDR3: TGTGCCAGCTCATCTAAGGGGTCCCTGTCGGACACCGGGGAGCTGTTTTTT. This translates into CASSSKGSLSDTGELFF.